The TCR beta chain described here comes from a study of T cells of healthy individuals. MiXCR, applied by TCRdb to the 5' RACE reads, yields one record per CDR3 protein. The sample carries 40,000 to 65,000 distinct CDR3 sequences, 14% to 15% recorded once. This clonotype originated in a human donor in good health.

In nucleotides, the CDR3 is TGCAGCGTTGAGCAGCAGGTTAAGGAAAAACTGTTTTTT. This codes for CSVEQQVKEKLFF. This chain connects TRBV29-1 to TRBJ1-4; D not certain. V dropped 3 bases and J dropped 8 bases, with 13 bases sitting between them. There are 13 residues in the CDR3. Germline V gene lookup returns CDR1 SQVTM and CDR2 ANQGSEA.